The 14 T cell receptor beta chains below all came from one sample that was sequenced in a study of T cell clones after liver transplantation. Clones were read by immunoSEQ multiplex PCR, and TCRdb kept only the in-frame ones, dropping some. The repertoire has roughly 100,000 clones, about 86% of them found once; the top ten carry roughly 2.8%. Sequences were derived from CD4+ T cells from blood, sampled approximately 4 years after liver transplant. The origin of the receptors is a human patient who received a liver transplant. A subset of T cells may come from the graft donor.

The V and J genes are TRBV15 and TRBJ1-4, with 12 bases aligning to TRBD1. There are 15 residues in the CDR3. Per the germline V gene, CDR1 is LNHNV and CDR2 is YYDKDF (reference sequence). Trimming removed 7 bases from V and 15 bases from J; junction bases left unmatched: 15. CDR3 nucleotides: TGTGCCACCACCATTCCGGGACAGGGGGCCGTGGAGGTGTTTTTT. Residues: CATTIPGQGAVEVFF.

The chain uses TRBV6-1 and TRBJ1-1; 12 bases fit TRBD1. The V and J ends lost 0 bases and 5 bases, in that order; junction bases with no gene match: 13. The germline V gene encodes CDR1 MNHNS and CDR2 SASEGT. The CDR3 runs 19 residues. For the CDR3, the DNA is TGTGCCAGCAGTGAAGCTGTCCGGGACAGGGGGCCTCTAGGAACTGAAGCTTTCTTT. Translating gives CASSEAVRDRGPLGTEAFF.

This rearrangement joins TRBV7-3 to TRBJ1-2; possible D gene TRBD1, 5 bases. V lost 4 bases, J lost 8 bases, and 14 bases lay in between. CDR1 and CDR2 from the germline V gene are SGHTA and FQGTGA. This CDR3 spans 13 amino acids. CDR3 sequence: CASSSTRAGGYTF. As DNA, the CDR3 is TGTGCCAGCAGCTCCACCAGGGCGGGGGGCTACACCTTC. The full variable domain, in which reference TRBV7-3 and TRBJ1-2 provide the parts outside the CDR3, is GAGVSQTPSNKVTEKGKYVELRCDPISGHTALYWYRQSLGQGPEFLIYFQGTGAADDSGLPNDRFFAVRPEGSVSTLKIQRTERGDSAVYLCASSSTRAGGYTFGSGTRLTVV.

The CDR3 here is CAWSPGQAEAKNIQYF. The CDR3 DNA is TGTGCCTGGAGTCCGGGACAGGCCGAAGCCAAAAACATTCAGTACTTC. The chain is built from TRBV30 and TRBJ2-4; TRBD1 matches 8 bases. The CDR3 is 16 residues long. Unmatched junction bases numbered 6, after V lost 2 bases and J lost 0 bases. Germline lookup yields CDR1 GTSNPN and CDR2 SVGIG (reference sequence).

The gene calls are TRBV5-1 and TRBJ2-7; D ambiguous. V lost 0 bases and J 0 bases, leaving 10 bases between the germline ends. CDR1 is SGHRS, CDR2 YFSETQ, per germline. This CDR3 region has 15 residues. The CDR3: CASSLAVGSSYEQYF. The CDR3 DNA sequence: TGCGCCAGCAGCTTGGCGGTGGGTAGCTCCTACGAGCAGTACTTC.

This clone was observed a few times. The chain links TRBV28 to TRBJ2-5; no clear D gene. The CDR3 is 13 amino acids. Trimming stripped 2 bases from V and 8 bases from J, with 12 bases between. The germline CDR1 and CDR2 sequences are MDHEN and SYDVKM. This CDR3 is CASSLTRIGTQYF. The CDR3 DNA reads TGTGCCAGCAGTTTAACCAGAATTGGTACCCAGTACTTC.

The V and J genes are TRBV6-6 and TRBJ2-2; tentative D call: TRBD2 (5 bases). The germline V and J ends were trimmed by 6 bases and 7 bases, with 18 bases remaining between them. Germline CDR1 and CDR2: MNHNY and SVGAGI (reference sequence). CDR3 length: 15 amino acids. CDR3 protein: CASSPGNRVHGELFF. The CDR3 DNA follows: TGTGCCAGCAGCCCCGGGAACCGGGTCCACGGGGAGCTGTTTTTT.

The V and J genes are TRBV29-1 and TRBJ2-3; D is undetermined. This CDR3 contains 15 residues. Germline CDR1 and CDR2: SQVTM and ANQGSEA. V lost 1 base to trimming and J lost 1 base, with 12 bases between them. CDR3 loop: CSVEAVAVGTDTQYF. CDR3 DNA: TGCAGCGTTGAAGCGGTGGCAGTAGGCACAGATACGCAGTATTTT.

The chain recombines TRBV18 with TRBJ2-5, with 7 bases lining up with TRBD1. Germline CDR1 is KGHSH and CDR2 is LQKENI. The CDR3 is made up of 14 amino acids. The ends lost 3 bases at V and 3 bases at J; junction bases unmatched: 4. The CDR3: CASSPGTDKETQYF. The CDR3 bases are TGTGCCAGCTCACCCGGGACAGACAAAGAGACCCAGTACTTC.

The chain has TRBV28 and TRBJ2-2; 11 nucleotides match TRBD2. The CDR3 has 15 residues. CDR1 is MDHEN and CDR2 is SYDVKM in the germline V gene. After removal of 5 bases from V and 6 bases from J, the junction contained 5 bases not matched to a gene. Here the CDR3 DNA reads TGTGCCAGCAGTCCACTAGCGGGAGTTGCCGGGGAGCTGTTTTTT. It yields the protein CASSPLAGVAGELFF.

V gene TRBV18 combines with J gene TRBJ2-7; perhaps TRBD1 as D (5 bases). This CDR3 comprises 12 residues. V lost 8 bases and J lost 1, with 9 bases in between. Looked up from germline, CDR1 is KGHSH and CDR2 is LQKENI. The CDR3 sequence: CASTTASYEQYF. The CDR3 region has the DNA TGTGCCAGCACGACAGCTTCCTACGAGCAGTACTTC.

V gene TRBV14 combines with J gene TRBJ2-5; TRBD1 might be the D (5 bases). The CDR3 runs to 15 residues. Germline CDR1 reads SGHDN; CDR2 reads FVKESK. Trimming cost V 5 bases and J 3 bases, with 16 bases left between them. The CDR3 reads CASSSGRRVEETQYF. The CDR3 DNA reads as TGTGCCAGCAGCTCAGGACGCAGGGTTGAAGAGACCCAGTACTTC.

The rearrangement joins TRBV6-1 to TRBJ1-5; D remains unclear. In germline, CDR1 is MNHNS, CDR2 SASEGT. V lost 4 bases and J lost 0, with 7 bases in between. This CDR3 comprises 14 residues. CDR3 loop: CASSVFYSNQPQHF. CDR3 nucleotide sequence: TGTGCCAGCAGTGTGTTTTATAGCAATCAGCCCCAGCATTTT.

The chain couples TRBV7-3 to TRBJ2-5; 9 nucleotides agree with TRBD2. This CDR3 is 16 amino acids long. Germline CDR1 and CDR2: SGHTA and FQGTGA. J lost 1 base, V lost 1 base, and 4 bases had no gene match. The CDR3 spells CASSLKAGGAQETQYF. CDR3 sequence (DNA): TGTGCCAGCAGCTTAAAAGCGGGGGGCGCCCAAGAGACCCAGTACTTC.